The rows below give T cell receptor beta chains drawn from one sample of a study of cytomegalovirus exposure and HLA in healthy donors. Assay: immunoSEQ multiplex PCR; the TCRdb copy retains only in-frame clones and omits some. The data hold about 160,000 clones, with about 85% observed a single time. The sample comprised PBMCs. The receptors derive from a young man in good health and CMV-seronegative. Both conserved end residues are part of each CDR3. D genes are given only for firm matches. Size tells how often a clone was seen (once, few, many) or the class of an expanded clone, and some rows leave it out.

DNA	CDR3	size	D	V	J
TGCAGCGGGCTCAGTGCAACTAATGAAAAACTGTTTTTT	CSGLSATNEKLFF	.	.	TRBV29-1	TRBJ1-4
TGTGCCAGCAGTTTAGTCCGACTAGACTTCTACAATGAGCAGTTCTTC	CASSLVRLDFYNEQFF	.	.	TRBV28	TRBJ2-1
TGTGCCACCAGCAGAGACGGTTGGGGGGAATCAGGCTCCGATACGCAGTATTTT	CATSRDGWGESGSDTQYF	.	.	TRBV15	TRBJ2-3
TGTGCCAGCAGTTTAGAGGGCGGCTCCTACAATGAGCAGTTCTTC	CASSLEGGSYNEQFF	once	.	TRBV28	TRBJ2-1
TGTGCCAGCAGCTTAACTCTAGCGGGTAATTCCGATGAGCAGTTCTTC	CASSLTLAGNSDEQFF	.	TRBD2	TRBV7-3	TRBJ2-1
TGTGCCAGCAGCTCGAACAATAGGGGGAGATACGAGCAGTACTTC	CASSSNNRGRYEQYF	.	.	TRBV5-6	TRBJ2-7
TGTGCCAGCAGCTCCGGTGGACAGGGAGAGTCTGAAGCTTTCTTT	CASSSGGQGESEAFF	.	TRBD1	TRBV7-8	TRBJ1-1
TGCAGCGTTGTAGGGGTCAATGAGCAGTTCTTC	CSVVGVNEQFF	.	.	TRBV29-1	TRBJ2-1
TGTGCCAGCAGCTTAGTGTCGGGAGGGCGGGGAGAGACCCAGTACTTC	CASSLVSGGRGETQYF	.	TRBD2	TRBV7-2	TRBJ2-5
TGTGCCAGCAGCCTCAGCGGGAGGGCCCACGAGCAGTACTTC	CASSLSGRAHEQYF	.	TRBD2	TRBV6-5	TRBJ2-7
TGTGCCAGCAGTTACTGGACAGGGGGCTACACCTTC	CASSYWTGGYTF	.	TRBD1	TRBV6-5	TRBJ1-2
TGCGCCAGCAGGCTCGAGACAGGGGGGAACACTGAAGCTTTCTTT	CASRLETGGNTEAFF	few	TRBD1	TRBV4-1	TRBJ1-1
TGTGCCAGTAGCTTTTACCCAGGGCCACGCAATGAGCAGTTCTTC	CASSFYPGPRNEQFF	.	.	TRBV19	TRBJ2-1
TGTGCCAGCAGTTTCCGGACAGGGAGCAATCAGCCCCAGCATTTT	CASSFRTGSNQPQHF	.	TRBD1	TRBV28	TRBJ1-5
TGTGCCAGCAGCAACCCGGGACTAGCGGGGGTAACAGATACGCAGTATTTT	CASSNPGLAGVTDTQYF	.	TRBD2	TRBV13	TRBJ2-3
TGTGCCAGCAGCCCCCAACGACAGCTAAACACCGGGGAGCTGTTTTTT	CASSPQRQLNTGELFF	.	.	TRBV7-3	TRBJ2-2
TGCGCCAGCAGTGTAGGGGGCAGTGAGACCCAGTACTTC	CASSVGGSETQYF	.	TRBD1	TRBV5-1	TRBJ2-5
TGTGCCAGCAGCTTAGCGGGAGGGGCCAGGGAAAAGTATTTT	CASSLAGGAREKYF	few	TRBD2	TRBV7-9	TRBJ2-3
TGTGCCAGCAGTGGAGGAGCTAGAGACCAAGAGACCCAGTACTTC	CASSGGARDQETQYF	.	.	TRBV2	TRBJ2-5
TGTGCCAGCAGTGTAACCAGGGGGCATTCTTACAATGAGCAGTTCTTC	CASSVTRGHSYNEQFF	.	TRBD1	TRBV25-1	TRBJ2-1
TGTGCCAGCTCACCCCGTTCCGAGACCCAGTACTTC	CASSPRSETQYF	.	.	TRBV18	TRBJ2-5
TGTGCCAGCAGTGAAGTAGCCGTTAATCAGCCCCAGCATTTT	CASSEVAVNQPQHF	.	.	TRBV6-1	TRBJ1-5
TGTGCCAGCGGGGCAGTTATGAACACTGAAGCTTTCTTT	CASGAVMNTEAFF	.	.	TRBV9	TRBJ1-1
TGTGCCAGCAGCTTAGTGTTGGGACAAAGGGAAGAGGTGGAGTTCTTC	CASSLVLGQREEVEFF	.	.	TRBV7-9	TRBJ2-1
TGTGCCAGTACCCGACAGGGGGCCGCGTCCGGGGAGCTGTTTTTT	CASTRQGAASGELFF	.	TRBD1	TRBV19	TRBJ2-2
TGCGCCAGCAGCACACCCGGGGGGTACAATGAGCAGTTCTTC	CASSTPGGYNEQFF	.	TRBD2	TRBV5-1	TRBJ2-1
TGTGCCAGCAGCTTTTCCTTGACAGGGATCCAAGAGACCCAGTACTTC	CASSFSLTGIQETQYF	.	TRBD1	TRBV11-2	TRBJ2-5
TGTGCCAGCAGCTACCGAGACAGCAAGGAGCTGTTTTTT	CASSYRDSKELFF	.	.	TRBV7-3	TRBJ2-2
TGTGCCAGCAGTACCTCGGGCGCGGGAGGACACATTCAGTACTTC	CASSTSGAGGHIQYF	few	TRBD2	TRBV6-5	TRBJ2-4
TGTGCCAGCAGGGGAGTGGACGGAAACACCATATATTTT	CASRGVDGNTIYF	.	.	TRBV9	TRBJ1-3
TGCGCCAGCAGTGGGTGGAGGGCAGTGAACTATGGCTACACCTTC	CASSGWRAVNYGYTF	.	.	TRBV10-2	TRBJ1-2
TGTGCCAGCAGTGACAGGGGCTCCACGAACTATGGCTACACCTTC	CASSDRGSTNYGYTF	.	TRBD1	TRBV7-6	TRBJ1-2
TGCGCCAGCAGCCAAGACGGGACCTACGAGCAGTACTTC	CASSQDGTYEQYF	.	.	TRBV5-1	TRBJ2-7
TGTGCCAGCAGCTTGGACCCCCGACTAGCGGGAGGCCAGGGGTCCTACGAGCAGTACTTC	CASSLDPRLAGGQGSYEQYF	.	TRBD2	TRBV5-8	TRBJ2-7
TGTGCCAGCAGCTTAGATTTGAGCTCCTATAATTCACCCCTCCACTTT	CASSLDLSSYNSPLHF	.	.	TRBV5-4	TRBJ1-6
TGTGCCAGCAGTGAAGTTGGGGACAGCTACAATGAGCAGTTCTTC	CASSEVGDSYNEQFF	.	TRBD1	TRBV6-1	TRBJ2-1
TGTGCCACCAAGGCGGGGGGGCCCACAGATACGCAGTATTTT	CATKAGGPTDTQYF	.	TRBD2	TRBV15	TRBJ2-3
TGTGCCAGCAGCCCCTCTAGCGGGAGGGGAGATACGCAGTATTTT	CASSPSSGRGDTQYF	.	TRBD2	TRBV5-4	TRBJ2-3
TGCGCCAGCAGCTTGGGACTAGCGGGGGTGTCCTACAATGAGCAGTTCTTC	CASSLGLAGVSYNEQFF	.	TRBD2	TRBV5-1	TRBJ2-1
TGCAGCGTAGATACAGGGCCCACAGATACGCAGTATTTT	CSVDTGPTDTQYF	.	.	TRBV29-1	TRBJ2-3